This T cell receptor (beta chain) stems from a study of control samples from healthy donors and cancer patients. Germline-derived CDR1 and CDR2 are SGDLS and YYNGEE. The germline V and J ends were trimmed by 0 bases and 2 bases, with 11 bases remaining between them. CDR3 size: 16 residues. TCRdb's table, derived via immunoSEQ multiplex PCR, lists solely in-frame clones and lacks some. The sample has 400,000 to 450,000 clones, 90% seen once; the top ten hold 6% to 7%. Material for sequencing was PBMCs. The rearrangement joins TRBV9 to TRBJ2-2, with D perhaps matching TRBD2 (5 bases). This TCR was sampled from a middle-aged man with head and neck cancer. In nucleotides, the CDR3 is TGTGCCAGCAGCGTAGTAAGTGGGAGTAACACCGGGGAGCTGTTTTTT. Its protein product is CASSVVSGSNTGELFF.